The 31 T cell receptor beta chains listed next were all sequenced from one sample in a study. TCRdb passed the RT-PCR reads through MiXCR, listing each CDR3 protein once. The data contain about 700,000 distinct CDR3 sequences, 12% to 15% of them seen just once; the ten biggest clones take up roughly 3.6%. Sequencing input: memory CD4+ T cells from blood. All receptors come from a female donor in good health, serving as a healthy control.

The table lists this clonotype with a few counts. V is TRBV24-1 and J is TRBJ2-3; 7 bases are a match to TRBD2. The length of the CDR3 is 17 residues. J gave up 1 base and V 0 bases, and 6 bases lay outside the gene matches. Looked up from germline, CDR1 is KGHDR and CDR2 is SFDVKD. The CDR3 DNA sequence: TGTGCCACCAGTGATTTGCCTTGGGGGGGAGGCACAGATACGCAGTATTTT. Amino acids: CATSDLPWGGGTDTQYF.

Turning to this clonotype: No conserved phenylalanine or tryptophan is present at the end of the CDR3, so a read error is the likely explanation. It is unclear where the CDR3 begins or ends on the DNA, so no DNA is shown, and the CDR3 is as TCRdb lists it. The V and J genes are TRBV6-5 and TRBJ2-1; the table's D gene call, TRBD1, was not cross checked with the DNA. The CDR3 totals 14 residues, both ends included. Germline V gives CDR1 MNHEY, CDR2 SVGAGI. The CDR3: CASTSHRGTGVLAV.

CDR3 loop: CASSPGLAGAADTQYF. The CDR3 DNA sequence: TGTGCCAGCAGCCCGGGACTAGCGGGAGCCGCAGATACGCAGTATTTT. The rearrangement links TRBV7-2 to TRBJ2-3; 14 bases are a match to TRBD2. This CDR3 is built from 16 residues. Germline assignment: CDR1 SGHTA and CDR2 FQGNSA. V shed 5 bases, J shed 4 bases, and the junction held 5 bases outside the gene matches. The full variable domain, completed using reference TRBV7-2 and TRBJ2-3, is GAGVSQSPSNKVTEKGKDVELRCDPISGHTALYWYRQSLGQGLEFLIYFQGNSAPDKSGLPSDRFSAERTGGSVSTLTIQRTQQEDSAVYLCASSPGLAGAADTQYFGPGTRLTVL.

The table lists this clonotype with a few counts. V and J are TRBV30 and TRBJ1-5; D is ambiguous. V was cut by 2 bases and J by 4 bases, with 9 bases left in between. The CDR3 sequence is 13 residues long. Germline V gene lookup returns CDR1 GTSNPN and CDR2 SVGIG (reference sequence). The chain's CDR3 is CAWSTGDNQPQHF. CDR3 nucleotide sequence: TGTGCCTGGAGTACCGGGGATAATCAGCCCCAGCATTTT.

This clonotype was seen more than once but under ten times. At one of its ends the junction is not consistent with the germline gene, which may arise from a read error. The chain uses TRBV3-1 and TRBJ1-2, with 9 bases aligning to TRBD1. Germline loops: CDR1 LGHDT, CDR2 YNNKEL (reference sequence). The CDR3 is 15 residues long. DNA for the CDR3: TGTGCCAGCAGTCACCGGGACAGGGTTAACCATGGCTACACCTTC. Its protein is CASSHRDRVNHGYTF.

This chain uses TRBV5-5 with TRBJ1-6; no firm D call. The CDR3 spans 14 residues. Germline loops: CDR1 SGHKS, CDR2 YYEKEE (reference sequence). The V end was cut by 0 bases, the J end by 6 bases, with 7 bases between. For the CDR3, the DNA is TGTGCCAGCAGCTTGGCGGCGGTTAATTCACCCCTCCACTTT. Its translation is CASSLAAVNSPLHF.

V is TRBV30 and J is TRBJ2-1, with a tentative D call TRBD2 (5 bases). CDR3 length: 16 amino acids. The V and J ends lost 4 bases and 0 bases respectively, with 16 bases between them. Germline CDR1 and CDR2: GTSNPN and SVGIG (reference sequence). CDR3 nucleotide sequence: TGTGCCTGGACCGGGCTTGGCGCGGGCTCCTACAATGAGCAGTTCTTC. Its translation: CAWTGLGAGSYNEQFF.

The chain recombines TRBV29-1 with TRBJ1-1; 7 nucleotides agree with TRBD1. V shed 6 bases, J shed 4 bases, and the junction held 11 bases outside the gene matches. This CDR3 spans 14 amino acids. The germline CDR1 and CDR2 sequences are SQVTM and ANQGSEA. The CDR3 region has the DNA TGCAGCGTAGTCCCCGGGACAGAGCCCACTGAAGCTTTCTTT. Protein product: CSVVPGTEPTEAFF.

In its sample, this clonotype was seen many times. The V and J genes are TRBV3-1 and TRBJ2-1, with 9 bases fitting TRBD2. The CDR3 is 14 amino acids. The V gene's germline CDR1 is LGHDT and CDR2 YNNKEL (reference sequence). V shed 5 bases and J 8 bases; nucleotides not matched to a gene: 7. The CDR3 coding sequence is TGTGCCAGCAGCAATAGCGGGAGTGGCGATGAGCAGTTCTTC. Its protein product is CASSNSGSGDEQFF.

Comments on this clonotype: This sequence may be a read error, since a much larger clone differs from it by one base. The rearrangement links TRBV7-2 to TRBJ2-3; tentative D call: TRBD2 (5 bases). CDR1 is SGHTA, CDR2 FQGNSA, per germline. The CDR3 is made up of 12 amino acids. The CDR3 DNA sequence: TGTGCCCGCAGCTTAGAGGGAAATACGCAGTATTTT. Translated, it gives CARSLEGNTQYF.

This clonotype was observed many times. J is TRBJ2-3 and V is TRBV20-1; D is uncertain. The CDR3 sequence is 12 residues long. V was clipped by 5 bases and J by 4 bases, with 10 bases between them. The germline V gene has CDR1 DFQATT and CDR2 SNEGSKA (reference sequence). CDR3 protein: CSASLAADTQYF. In DNA, the CDR3 is TGCAGTGCTTCGCTCGCGGCAGATACGCAGTATTTT.

The V gene is TRBV5-1, the J gene TRBJ2-3; 10 positions agree with TRBD2. V trimming: 1 base; J trimming: 5 bases; junction bases outside the gene matches: 4. The V gene's germline CDR1 is SGHRS and CDR2 YFSETQ. The CDR3 runs 15 residues. CDR3 residues: CASSLSLAGEDTQYF. The DNA of the CDR3 is TGCGCCAGCAGCTTGAGCCTAGCGGGAGAAGATACGCAGTATTTT.

The chain has TRBV5-4 and TRBJ2-1, with 10 bases identical to TRBD2. The CDR3 runs 13 residues. The V gene end was trimmed by 8 bases and the J gene end by 5 bases; junction bases not matched to a gene: 4. The germline V gene has CDR1 SGHNT and CDR2 YYREEE (reference sequence). The CDR3 loop reads CASRLAGHNEQFF. In DNA, the CDR3 is TGTGCCAGTCGACTAGCGGGCCACAATGAGCAGTTCTTC.

This chain uses TRBV7-8 with TRBJ2-3; the D call may be TRBD1 or TRBD2 (5 bases each). The CDR3 sequence is 15 residues long. With 2 bases removed from V and 1 base from J, the gap between germline ends came to 10 bases. In germline, CDR1 is SGHVS, CDR2 FQNEAQ. CDR3: CASSLYRDGTDTQYF. In nucleotides, the CDR3 is TGTGCCAGCAGCTTATATCGGGACGGCACAGATACGCAGTATTTT.

This clonotype was detected a few times. The chain is built from TRBV7-2 and TRBJ1-5; weak D call: TRBD1 (6 bases). Per germline, CDR1 SGHTA and CDR2 FQGNSA. V lost 3 bases to trimming and J lost 11 bases, with 14 bases between them. CDR3 length equals 13 residues. The CDR3 region has the DNA TGTGCCAGCAGCTTTGGGGCACAGGGTACCCAGCATTTT. Its translation is CASSFGAQGTQHF.

V gene TRBV4-2 combines with J gene TRBJ2-5; TRBD1 might be the D (6 bases). The V gene's germline CDR1 is LGHNA and CDR2 YNFKEQ. This CDR3 comprises 16 residues. V lost 0 bases and J 2 bases, leaving 13 bases between the germline ends. This chain's CDR3 is CASSQETGGLQETQYF. CDR3 sequence (DNA): TGTGCCAGCAGCCAAGAGACAGGCGGTCTACAAGAGACCCAGTACTTC.

At least ten counts were recorded for this clonotype. This sequence joins TRBV7-7 and TRBJ2-1; 8 nucleotides match TRBD1. V shed 5 bases, J shed 8 bases, and the junction held 5 bases outside the gene matches. The germline V gene encodes CDR1 SSHAT and CDR2 FNYEAQ (reference sequence). The CDR3 is 13 residues long. CDR3 DNA: TGTGCCAGCAGCACGACAGGGGTCCATGAGCAGTTCTTC. It translates to CASSTTGVHEQFF.

This rearrangement joins TRBV20-1 to TRBJ2-7, with 9 positions matching TRBD2. The junction had 6 bases not matched to a gene; V was cut back by 5 bases and J by 4 bases. Germline-derived CDR1 and CDR2 are DFQATT and SNEGSKA (reference sequence). The CDR3 is 13 amino acids. In nucleotides, the CDR3 is TGCAGTGCTGTCTCTAGCGGGAATTACGAGCAGTACTTC. Protein sequence: CSAVSSGNYEQYF.

This clonotype was detected ten times or more. The rearrangement links TRBV27 to TRBJ2-7, with 12 bases matching TRBD2. The CDR3 consists of 17 residues. Germline V CDR1 and CDR2: MNHEY, SMNVEV (reference sequence). The V segment lost 5 bases and the J segment 6 bases; nucleotides outside the gene matches: 14. CDR3: CASSPILAGGSSPEQYF. Written as DNA, the CDR3 is TGTGCCAGCAGTCCAATTCTAGCGGGAGGGTCTTCCCCCGAGCAGTACTTC.

This clonotype was counted many times. J is TRBJ1-2 and V is TRBV20-1, with TRBD1 identical over 8 bases. The CDR3 runs to 14 residues. The J segment lost 4 bases and the V segment lost 2 bases, leaving 6 bases of the junction unmatched. Germline loops: CDR1 DFQATT, CDR2 SNEGSKA (reference sequence). The CDR3 nucleotides are TGCAGTGCTAGACAGGGGGCCGATGGCTATGGCTACACCTTC. This translates into CSARQGADGYGYTF.

V and J are TRBV6-5 and TRBJ1-2, with 7 bases aligning to TRBD1. V dropped 8 bases and J dropped 9; count of bases not matched to a gene: 12. The CDR3 totals 13 residues. Germline V gene data show CDR1 as MNHEY and CDR2 as SVGAGI. The CDR3 spells CASSRGRALSYTF. DNA for the CDR3: TGTGCCAGCTCGAGGGGGCGGGCCCTCAGCTACACCTTC.

V and J are TRBV12-3 or TRBV12-4 and TRBJ2-2, with TRBD1 matching 9 bases. The CDR3 extends over 15 amino acids. V lost 8 bases, J lost 9 bases, and 13 bases stayed unmatched. CDR3 sequence reads: CASCWGTGSARELFF. CDR3 bases: TGTGCCAGCTGCTGGGGGACAGGGTCGGCCAGGGAGCTGTTTTTT.

Ten or more counts support this clonotype. The chain recombines TRBV5-1 with TRBJ2-5; D tentatively fits TRBD1 or TRBD2 (6 bases each). V was shortened by 3 bases and J by 9 bases, with 30 bases between the two germline ends. The CDR3 is made up of 18 amino acids. The germline V gene has CDR1 SGHRS and CDR2 YFSETQ. The CDR3 coding sequence is TGCGCCAGCAGCTCCGACCTGGGGGGCGGACCGGAAAAATGGGCCCAGTACTTC. It yields the protein CASSSDLGGGPEKWAQYF.

This clonotype was detected ten times or more. The chain is built from TRBV5-1 and TRBJ2-2, with 7 bases aligning to TRBD1. The trim removed 4 bases at V and 0 bases at J, leaving 6 bases unmatched. The CDR3 is 16 residues long. CDR1 is SGHRS, CDR2 YFSETQ, per germline. The CDR3 reads CASSGSGTANTGELFF. CDR3 coding DNA: TGCGCCAGCAGCGGATCCGGGACAGCGAACACCGGGGAGCTGTTTTTT.

This chain links TRBV24-1 with TRBJ2-2; 8 bases align to TRBD1. Germline CDR1 and CDR2: KGHDR and SFDVKD. This CDR3 has 16 amino acids. V gave up 5 bases and J gave up 0 bases; unmatched junction bases: 4. CDR3 loop: CATSAPGQANTGELFF. The DNA for the CDR3 is TGTGCCACCAGTGCCCCGGGACAGGCGAACACCGGGGAGCTGTTTTTT.

This clonotype was counted a single time. V is TRBV28 and J is TRBJ2-7; no clear D. The V gene's germline CDR1 is MDHEN and CDR2 SYDVKM. The CDR3 has 14 residues. Trimming pared 7 bases from V and 1 base from J, leaving 14 bases between. CDR3 protein: CASTLRRSSYEQYF. In nucleotides, the CDR3 is TGTGCCAGCACCCTAAGACGATCATCCTACGAGCAGTACTTC.

J is TRBJ2-7 and V is TRBV5-1, with TRBD1 matching over 10 bases. Germline trimming cut 0 bases from V and 0 bases from J; bases unmatched to any gene: 6. This CDR3 is 17 amino acids long. Germline V gene sequence: CDR1 SGHRS, CDR2 YFSETQ. CDR3 in DNA: TGCGCCAGCAGCTTGGCCCCGGGACAGGGGAGCTCCTACGAGCAGTACTTC. Encoded protein: CASSLAPGQGSSYEQYF.

CDR3 residues: CASSRTGDNTEAFF. CDR3 nucleotides: TGCGCCAGCAGCCGGACAGGGGATAACACTGAAGCTTTCTTT. The chain has TRBV5-1 and TRBJ1-1; 9 nucleotides align to TRBD1. Germline V gives CDR1 SGHRS, CDR2 YFSETQ. The length of the CDR3 is 14 residues. V was clipped by 4 bases and J by 2 bases; unmatched bases: 3.

The V and J genes are TRBV6-5 and TRBJ1-5; TRBD1 matches at 7 bases. The CDR3 is 16 residues long. Per germline, CDR1 MNHEY and CDR2 SVGAGI. After removal of 6 bases from V and 0 bases from J, the junction contained 8 bases not matched to a gene. Here the CDR3 reads CASSRGDRASNQPQHF. The CDR3 DNA is TGTGCCAGCAGCCGAGGAGACAGGGCTAGCAATCAGCCCCAGCATTTT.

The chain combines TRBV5-6 with TRBJ1-3; D is undetermined. The CDR3 is made up of 15 amino acids. V lost 2 bases and J 0 bases, leaving 9 bases between the germline ends. Per the germline V gene, CDR1 is SGHDT and CDR2 is YYEEEE. The CDR3 sequence is CASSLDRHSGNTIYF. As DNA, the CDR3 is TGTGCCAGCAGCTTAGACCGGCACTCTGGAAACACCATATATTTT.

A few counts support this clonotype. This chain uses TRBV20-1 with TRBJ1-2; TRBD1 agrees at 7 bases. After removal of 7 bases from V and 4 bases from J, the junction contained 15 bases not matched to a gene. Germline lookup yields CDR1 DFQATT and CDR2 SNEGSKA (reference sequence). This CDR3 comprises 15 residues. The DNA for the CDR3 is TGCAGTGTTCGGGACAGCCAAACCCAGGCCTATGGCTACACCTTC. As protein: CSVRDSQTQAYGYTF.